These T cell receptor beta chains were read from a single sample in a study of type 1 regulatory T cells. The antigens these receptors bind are not known. TCRdb re-analysed the reads in MiXCR, keeping a single row per CDR3 protein. The data show about 68,000 distinct CDR3 sequences, around 60% seen once. Material: cultured T cells, either the whole culture or a sorted T cell fraction (not recorded which). The receptors come from a human donor in good health. Each CDR3 is given with its conserved first and last residue. D genes are given only for firm matches. The size of a clone is reported for some rows only, either as once, few or many, or as a class for expanded clones.

length	J	D	size	V	CDR3	DNA
15	TRBJ2-7	-	-	TRBV4-1	CASSQVVVRDYEQYF	TGCGCCAGCAGCCAAGTTGTCGTCCGAGACTACGAGCAGTACTTC
14	TRBJ2-5	TRBD2	-	TRBV28	CASKTTAGEETQYF	TGTGCCAGCAAAACTACCGCGGGGGAAGAGACCCAGTACTTC
16	TRBJ2-7	TRBD1	-	TRBV7-2	CASSLRTGGANYEQYF	TGTGCCAGCAGCTTAAGGACAGGGGGCGCGAACTACGAGCAGTACTTC
14	TRBJ1-4	-	once	TRBV27	CASSPFLSNEKLFF	TGTGCCAGCAGCCCGTTCTTGAGCAATGAAAAACTGTTTTTT
13	TRBJ2-3	-	-	TRBV10-3	CAISEGELDTQYF	TGTGCCATTTCCGAGGGCGAGTTAGATACGCAGTATTTT
16	TRBJ1-5	-	once	TRBV12-3/TRBV12-4	CASSLVGPGGNQPQHF	TGTGCCAGCAGTTTAGTGGGGCCCGGAGGAAATCAGCCCCAGCATTTT
13	TRBJ2-4	-	once	TRBV27	CASSLLAKNIQYF	TGTGCCAGCAGCTTGCTAGCCAAAAACATTCAGTACTTC
14	TRBJ2-7	TRBD1	-	TRBV20-1	CSASYRGSSYEQYF	TGCAGTGCTAGTTACAGGGGGTCCTCCTACGAGCAGTACTTC
15	TRBJ2-1	TRBD2	-	TRBV28	CASGLTSIAYNEQFF	TGTGCCAGCGGACTGACTAGCATCGCCTACAATGAGCAGTTCTTC
14	TRBJ2-7	-	-	TRBV18	CASSPRDLDYEQYF	TGTGCCAGCTCACCCAGGGACCTCGACTACGAGCAGTACTTC
16	TRBJ2-1	-	-	TRBV7-2	CASSPTPGRIINEQFF	TGTGCCAGCAGCCCAACGCCGGGACGGATAATCAATGAGCAGTTCTTC
13	TRBJ2-1	TRBD1	few	TRBV19	CASRDRGSGEQFF	TGTGCCAGTAGGGACAGGGGGTCTGGCGAGCAGTTCTTC